This TCR beta chain was sequenced in a study of OX40 agonist ivuxolimab in advanced cancers. Study in general: Each patient was given ivuxolimab into a vein every 2 weeks, at 0.01 to 10 mg/kg. A male proportion of more than 75% was recorded, with mean age 60 years and range roughly 23 to 79. General observations from the study: At 0.1 to 3.0 mg/kg, CD4+ and CD8+ blood T cells expanded clonally by week 6.

For this clone: Its specificity is unknown.

This CDR3 spans 15 amino acids. Germline V gene sequence: CDR1 SNHLY, CDR2 FYNNEI. Trimming took 7 bases from V and 5 from J, leaving 18 bases between them. Repertoires were generated with immunoSEQ multiplex PCR, while TCRdb's copy carries only in-frame clones and drops some. This table has about 58,000 clones, approximately 86% appearing once. The chain joins TRBV2 to TRBJ2-1; D ambiguous. The sequence was collected from an adult with an advanced solid tumor such as melanoma, head and neck, liver or kidney cancer. The material was CD4+ or CD8+ T cells sorted from blood, obtained in a trial of the OX40 agonist ivuxolimab. The CDR3 region is CASTPDWSTDNEQFF. The CDR3 nucleotides are TGTGCCAGCACCCCCGATTGGTCAACAGACAATGAGCAGTTCTTC.